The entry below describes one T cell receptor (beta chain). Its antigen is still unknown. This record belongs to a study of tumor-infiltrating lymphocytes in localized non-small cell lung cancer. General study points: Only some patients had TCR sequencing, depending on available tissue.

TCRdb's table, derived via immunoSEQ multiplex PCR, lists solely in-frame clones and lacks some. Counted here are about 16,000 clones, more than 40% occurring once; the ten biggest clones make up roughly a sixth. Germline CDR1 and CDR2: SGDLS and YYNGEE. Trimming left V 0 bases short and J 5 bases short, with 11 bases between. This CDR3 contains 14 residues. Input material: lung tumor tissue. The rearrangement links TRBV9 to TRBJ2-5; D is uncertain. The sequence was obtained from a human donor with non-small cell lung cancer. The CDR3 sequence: CASSVVSTGETQYF. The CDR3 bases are TGTGCCAGCAGCGTAGTGTCAACCGGGGAGACCCAGTACTTC.